This TCR beta chain was sequenced during a study of T cell changes during pregnancy in multiple sclerosis. CDR3 size: 14 residues. Looked up from germline, CDR1 is SGHTA and CDR2 is FQGNSA. V lost 5 bases and J 2 bases, leaving 12 bases between the germline ends. TCRdb keeps only in-frame clones here, not all; method: immunoSEQ multiplex PCR. The repertoire holds more than 25,000 clones, with about 91% as singletons. Material: peripheral blood, obtained in the first trimester of pregnancy. This sequence was found in a female donor in good health, enrolled as a control in a pregnancy study. The V and J genes are TRBV7-2 and TRBJ1-2, with D perhaps TRBD1 (6 bases). Here the CDR3 reads CASSPRRGNYGYTF. The CDR3 region has the DNA TGTGCCAGCAGCCCTCGCAGGGGAAACTATGGCTACACCTTC.